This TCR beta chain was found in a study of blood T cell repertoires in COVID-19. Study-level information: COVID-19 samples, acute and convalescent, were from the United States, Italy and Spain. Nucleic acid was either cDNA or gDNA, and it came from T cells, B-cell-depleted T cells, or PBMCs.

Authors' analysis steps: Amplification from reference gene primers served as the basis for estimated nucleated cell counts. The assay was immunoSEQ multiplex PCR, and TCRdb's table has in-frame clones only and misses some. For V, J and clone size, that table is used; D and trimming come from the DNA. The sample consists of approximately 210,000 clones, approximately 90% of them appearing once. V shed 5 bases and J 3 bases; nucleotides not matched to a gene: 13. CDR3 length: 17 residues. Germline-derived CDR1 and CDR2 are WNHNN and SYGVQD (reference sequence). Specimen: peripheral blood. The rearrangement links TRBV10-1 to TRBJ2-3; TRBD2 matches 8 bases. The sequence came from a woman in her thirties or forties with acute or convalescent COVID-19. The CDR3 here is CASSPQPGRGATDTQYF. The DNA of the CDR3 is TGCGCCAGCAGTCCCCAACCCGGGCGGGGGGCAACAGATACGCAGTATTTT.